The 13 T cell receptor beta chains reported below all come from one sample, sequenced in a study of blood T cell repertoires in COVID-19 (dated by TCRdb to about 2020). Libraries were built with the immunoSEQ multiplex PCR assay. Drawn from immuneACCESS, this table holds only the in-frame rearrangements with V and J called that TCRdb kept. Clones are partly lost; checked studies trace under half to an unresolved V gene and leave the rest unexplained. The sample data list 150,000 or so clones, and just over 85% of these were observed just once. Over 1.5% of the sample goes to the ten largest clones. The sequencing sample was made of peripheral blood. The receptors stem from a woman aged 60-70 years with acute or convalescent COVID-19.

The rearrangement joins TRBV4-1 to TRBJ1-5; D gene unclear. Between the trimmed V and J ends, which lost 0 bases and 3 bases, there was a span of 3 bases. The CDR3 spans 13 residues. The V gene's germline CDR1 is MGHRA and CDR2 YSYEKL. The CDR3 loop is CASSQDINQPQHF. As DNA, the CDR3 is TGCGCCAGCAGCCAAGATATCAATCAGCCCCAGCATTTT.

This sequence joins TRBV27 and TRBJ2-2; 10 bases align to TRBD2. CDR3 length: 16 amino acids. CDR1 and CDR2 (germline): MNHEY, SMNVEV (reference sequence). V lost 3 bases to trimming and J lost 5 bases; unmatched junction nucleotides: 6. The CDR3 DNA follows: TGTGCCAGCAGTTTTCAGCGGGGGGGCCGGACCGGGGAGCTGTTTTTT. Translation gives CASSFQRGGRTGELFF.

The chain combines TRBV7-3 with TRBJ2-5; D might be TRBD2 (7 bases). Trimming took off 5 bases at V and 1 base at J, with 17 bases between the two ends. The V gene's germline CDR1 is SGHTA and CDR2 FQGTGA. The CDR3 is made up of 16 amino acids. The CDR3 region is CASSLGSGGRQETQYF. DNA of the CDR3: TGTGCCAGCAGCCTAGGTTCCGGGGGGCGCCAAGAGACCCAGTACTTC.

The chain links TRBV19 to TRBJ1-6, with 8 nucleotides matching TRBD1. With 8 bases clipped from V and 7 bases from J, the junction kept 4 bases outside the gene matches. This CDR3 spans 13 amino acids. The germline V gene encodes CDR1 LNHDA and CDR2 SQIVND (reference sequence). DNA of the CDR3: TGTGCCAGTGGGGGACAGGTAAATTCACCCCTCCACTTT. Translating gives CASGGQVNSPLHF.

The chain has TRBV28 and TRBJ1-6, with a weak D call TRBD1 (6 bases). The ends were cut back, 4 bases at V and 9 bases at J, with 28 bases in the middle. Germline-derived CDR1 and CDR2 are MDHEN and SYDVKM. The CDR3 is made up of 19 amino acids. DNA for the CDR3: TGTGCCAGCAGTTCCAGTCAGGGGTTGCGTGTTTTGGGGAGTTCACCCCTCCACTTT. Amino acids: CASSSSQGLRVLGSSPLHF.

V and J are TRBV6-2 or TRBV6-3 and TRBJ1-1; TRBD1 agrees at 7 bases. Germline CDR1 is MNHEY and CDR2 is SVGEGT. The CDR3 extends over 17 amino acids. V was pared by 2 bases and J by 3 bases, with 12 bases of the junction left unmatched. The CDR3 spells CASSYIRQGGSDTEAFF. CDR3 sequence (DNA): TGTGCCAGCAGTTACATAAGACAGGGTGGATCAGACACTGAAGCTTTCTTT.

The genes are TRBV5-6 and TRBJ1-3, with TRBD1 as a possible D gene (6 bases). CDR3 length: 16 amino acids. The V end was cut by 2 bases, the J end by 0 bases, with 12 bases between. Germline CDR1 and CDR2: SGHDT and YYEEEE. The DNA of the CDR3 is TGTGCCAGCAGCTTATACAGGGTGAGCTCTGGAAACACCATATATTTT. Translation gives CASSLYRVSSGNTIYF.

The table lists this clone with a count of one. This sequence joins TRBV5-1 and TRBJ1-2, with D tentatively TRBD1 (6 bases). Germline CDR1 reads SGHRS; CDR2 reads YFSETQ. This CDR3 has 15 residues. Trimming removed 4 bases at V and 0 bases at J, with 13 bases between. The CDR3 nucleotides are TGCGCCAGCAGCGCTTCGACAGGAACTAACTATGGCTACACCTTC. Translating gives CASSASTGTNYGYTF.

This chain uses TRBV4-3 with TRBJ1-3; no clear D. The CDR3 totals 16 residues. The germline gives CDR1 LGHNA, CDR2 YSLEER. V was clipped by 2 bases and J by 4 bases, with 15 bases between them. In DNA, the CDR3 is TGCGCCAGCAGCCAAACCATTAACAGTTTCGGAAACACCATATATTTT. Translated: CASSQTINSFGNTIYF.

The V call is TRBV10-3, the J call TRBJ1-3, with D uncertain. From germline, CDR1 is ENHRY and CDR2 SYGVKD. The CDR3 totals 18 residues. Deletions cut 0 bases from V and 0 bases from J, with 15 bases between. CDR3 region: CAISESKEGSSSGNTIYF. As DNA, the CDR3 is TGTGCCATCAGTGAGTCGAAGGAGGGTTCGAGCTCTGGAAACACCATATATTTT.

The J gene is TRBJ1-3, the V gene TRBV19; D remains unclear. Germline V gene sequence: CDR1 LNHDA, CDR2 SQIVND (reference sequence). CDR3 length equals 18 residues. Trimming stripped 3 bases from V and 0 bases from J, with 18 bases between. The CDR3 protein is CASSIQAAAPSSGNTIYF. In nucleotides, the CDR3 is TGTGCCAGTAGTATTCAAGCGGCGGCCCCGAGCTCTGGAAACACCATATATTTT.

V is TRBV7-2 and J is TRBJ1-6; tentative D call: TRBD1 (6 bases). CDR3 length equals 16 residues. Trimming shortened V by 1 base and J by 7 bases, and 14 bases separated the two germline ends. Germline assignment: CDR1 SGHTA and CDR2 FQGNSA. CDR3 bases: TGTGCCAGCAGCTTAGAGGATAACAGGGCCAATTCACCCCTCCACTTT. Residues: CASSLEDNRANSPLHF.

The chain joins TRBV2 to TRBJ1-2, with TRBD1 as a possible D gene (5 bases). The V and J ends lost 7 bases and 0 bases respectively, with 21 bases between them. Per germline, CDR1 SNHLY and CDR2 FYNNEI. This CDR3 has 17 amino acids. CDR3 region: CASNPTELNLANYGYTF. DNA of the CDR3: TGTGCCAGCAACCCGACAGAGCTCAATTTAGCTAACTATGGCTACACCTTC.